The 2 T cell receptor beta chains below all came from one sample that was sequenced in a study of blood T cell repertoires in COVID-19. Profiling relied on immunoSEQ multiplex PCR, and the TCRdb table lists in-frame clones only, not all of them. Among approximately 200,000 clones, 83% were seen once, and the ten largest hold less than 8%. The sequencing input was peripheral blood. The source is a woman between 50 and 59 years old with acute or convalescent COVID-19.

The DNA of the CDR3 is TGTGCCTGGAGTGTAACCCAGACAGGGGTTGGCTACACCTTC. This sequence encodes CAWSVTQTGVGYTF. The rearrangement links TRBV30 to TRBJ1-2; 8 bases fit TRBD1. V lost 0 bases, J lost 7 bases, and 7 bases stayed unmatched. The germline V gene encodes CDR1 GTSNPN and CDR2 SVGIG (reference sequence). The CDR3 has 14 residues.

The rearrangement joins TRBV19 to TRBJ2-1, with a tentative D call TRBD2 (6 bases). V was trimmed by 6 bases and J by 3 bases, leaving 15 bases between them. CDR3 size: 15 residues. Per germline, CDR1 LNHDA and CDR2 SQIVND (reference sequence). The CDR3 reads CASSRGNVDYNEQFF. The CDR3 DNA sequence: TGTGCCAGTAGCCGGGGGAATGTAGACTACAATGAGCAGTTCTTC.